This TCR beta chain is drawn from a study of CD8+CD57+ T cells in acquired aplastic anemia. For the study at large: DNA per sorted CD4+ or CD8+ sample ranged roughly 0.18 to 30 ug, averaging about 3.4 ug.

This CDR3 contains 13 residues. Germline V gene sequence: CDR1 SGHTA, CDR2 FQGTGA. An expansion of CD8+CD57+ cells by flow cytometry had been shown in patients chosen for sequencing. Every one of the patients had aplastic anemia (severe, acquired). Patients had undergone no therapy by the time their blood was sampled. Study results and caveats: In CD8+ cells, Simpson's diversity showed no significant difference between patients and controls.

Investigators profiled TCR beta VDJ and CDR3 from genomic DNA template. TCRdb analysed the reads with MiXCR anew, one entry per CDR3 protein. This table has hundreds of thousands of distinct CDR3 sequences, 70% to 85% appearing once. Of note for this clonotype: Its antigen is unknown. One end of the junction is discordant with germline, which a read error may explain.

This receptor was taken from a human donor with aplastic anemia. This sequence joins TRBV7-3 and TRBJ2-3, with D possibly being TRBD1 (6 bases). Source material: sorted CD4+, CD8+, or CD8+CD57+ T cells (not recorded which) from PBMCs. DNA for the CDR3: TGTGCCAGCAGCTTGACAGGCGGCGCCAACTATTACTTC. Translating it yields CASSLTGGANYYF.